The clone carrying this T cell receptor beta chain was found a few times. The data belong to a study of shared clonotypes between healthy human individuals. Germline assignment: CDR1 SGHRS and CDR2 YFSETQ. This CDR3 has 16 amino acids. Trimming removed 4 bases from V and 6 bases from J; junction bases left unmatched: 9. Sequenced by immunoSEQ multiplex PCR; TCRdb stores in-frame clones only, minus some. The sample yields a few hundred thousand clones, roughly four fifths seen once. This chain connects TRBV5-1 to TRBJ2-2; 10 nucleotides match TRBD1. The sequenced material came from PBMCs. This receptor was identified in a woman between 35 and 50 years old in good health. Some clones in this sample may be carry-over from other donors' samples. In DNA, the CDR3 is TGCGCCAGCAGCCCCGGACAGGGGGTTTCCGCCGGGGAGCTGTTTTTT. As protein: CASSPGQGVSAGELFF.